The entry below describes one T cell receptor (beta chain). The sample belongs to a study of blood T cells in healthy people across ages. It was with a sample-barcoded 5' primer and a J-beta primer mix that a second PCR of roughly 7 to 12 cycles was run. TCRdb redid the calling of the 5' RACE reads with MiXCR, one entry per CDR3 protein. The sample yields 1.4 million to 1.5 million distinct CDR3 sequences, 42% seen once. The CDR3 consists of 13 residues. V was cut by 7 bases and J by 13 bases, with 20 bases left in between. Germline CDR1 is SNHLY and CDR2 is FYNNEI. Peripheral blood samples of approximately 10 milliliters were drawn from each donor.

The TCR sequence derives from a woman aged 18-30 years in good health. The J gene is TRBJ2-1, the V gene TRBV2; D possibly corresponds to TRBD1 (7 bases). Sequencing was done on a sample of blood. The CDR3 sequence is CASKEGAIETQFF. The CDR3, as DNA: TGTGCCAGCAAGGAGGGGGCCATAGAGACCCAGTTCTTC.